Described below is a single TCR beta chain sequence and its context. The CDR3 extends over 16 amino acids. V shed 2 bases and J shed 0 bases, with 14 bases lying between them. CDR1 ENHRY and CDR2 SYGVKD come from the germline V gene. This record comes from a study of blood T cell repertoires in COVID-19. Study summary: T cells, B-cell-depleted T cells, or PBMCs supplied cDNA or gDNA.

Under the authors' procedure: Nucleated cell counts were estimated from reference gene primer amplification. Sequencing used immunoSEQ multiplex PCR; TCRdb keeps in-frame clones, though not all of them. Clone size and V and J calls were adopted from that table, with D and trimming inferred from the DNA. The table records around 300,000 clones, 89% of them present only once. This receptor was obtained from a woman in her 40s who had recovered from COVID-19. The chain links TRBV10-3 to TRBJ2-7, with D maybe TRBD1 (5 bases). The sequencing input was peripheral blood. CDR3 sequence (DNA): TGTGCCATCAGTGAGCCTTACGACAGCTCCTCCTACGAGCAGTACTTC. Residues: CAISEPYDSSSYEQYF.